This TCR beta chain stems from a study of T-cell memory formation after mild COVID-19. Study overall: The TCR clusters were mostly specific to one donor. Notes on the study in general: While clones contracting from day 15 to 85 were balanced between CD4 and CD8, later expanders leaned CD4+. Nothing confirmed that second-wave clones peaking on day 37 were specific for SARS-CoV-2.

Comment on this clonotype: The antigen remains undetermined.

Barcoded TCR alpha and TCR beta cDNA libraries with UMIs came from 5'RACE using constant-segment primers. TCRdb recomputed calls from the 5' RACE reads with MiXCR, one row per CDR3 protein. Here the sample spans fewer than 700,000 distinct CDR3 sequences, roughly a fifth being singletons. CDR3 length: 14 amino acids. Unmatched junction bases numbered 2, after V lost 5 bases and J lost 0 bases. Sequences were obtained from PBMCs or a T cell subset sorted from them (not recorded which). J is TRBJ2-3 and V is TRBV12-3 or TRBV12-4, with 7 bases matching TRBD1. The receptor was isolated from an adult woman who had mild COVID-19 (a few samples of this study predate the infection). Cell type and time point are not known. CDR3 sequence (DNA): TGTGCCAGCAGTAACAGGGGAAGCACAGATACGCAGTATTTT. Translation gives CASSNRGSTDTQYF.